This T cell receptor (beta chain) was captured by sequencing in a study of blood T cell repertoires in COVID-19. The table came from immunoSEQ multiplex PCR; TCRdb's copy has only in-frame clones and leaves some out. The sample lists over 45,000 clones; 73% were seen once. The CDR3 loop spans 15 amino acids. The trim removed 4 bases at V and 1 base at J, leaving 5 bases unmatched. Germline lookup yields CDR1 SGHRS and CDR2 YFSETQ. This sequence originates from a woman between 45 and 60 years old with active or convalescent COVID-19. V is TRBV5-1 and J is TRBJ1-1, with 9 bases lining up with TRBD1. Sequenced material: peripheral blood. CDR3 in amino acids: CASSQQGAQNTEAFF. Here the CDR3 DNA reads TGCGCCAGCAGCCAACAGGGGGCGCAGAACACTGAAGCTTTCTTT.